This T cell receptor beta chain stems from a study of spatial heterogeneity in lung cancer. This clonotype was seen more than once but under ten times. MiXCR was run by TCRdb on the 5' RACE reads, yielding one entry per CDR3 protein. The table lists tens of thousands of distinct CDR3 sequences, less than 15% of them singletons. The CDR3 runs to 15 residues. Germline V gene lookup returns CDR1 SGHRS and CDR2 YFSETQ. The trim removed 4 bases at V and 3 bases at J, leaving 2 bases unmatched. Time point indicated: sample taken at primary tumor resection. Unsorted samples of tumor, nontumor lung or frozen PBMC had their whole RNA sequenced. Samples came from 72 TRACERx patients with untreated early-stage lung cancer.

This receptor was identified in a male donor with early-stage non-small cell lung cancer. The sample was PBMCs, taken at surgery. The chain links TRBV5-1 to TRBJ1-4; 11 positions match TRBD1. The CDR3 region is CASSPGQGANEKLFF. The CDR3 DNA is TGCGCCAGCAGCCCGGGACAGGGGGCTAATGAAAAACTGTTTTTT. The variable domain in full, with the rest retrieved from reference TRBV5-1 and TRBJ1-4, is KAGVTQTPRYLIKTRGQQVTLSCSPISGHRSVSWYQQTPGQGLQFLFEYFSETQRNKGNFPGRFSGRQFSNSRSEMNVSTLELGDSALYLCASSPGQGANEKLFFGSGTQLSVL.